The 18 T cell receptor beta chains given below trace back to one sample, sequenced in a study of CD8 T cell repertoires and HIV-1 epitope variants. TCRdb's copy holds only in-frame clones and misses some; the assay was immunoSEQ multiplex PCR. The repertoire holds 3,500 or so clones, with roughly 68% as singletons. No antigen has been assigned to these receptors. Sequencing was carried out using cultured CD8+ T cells derived from PBMCs. The receptors were gathered from a male donor with HIV.

This clone was seen once. The chain is built from TRBV7-8 and TRBJ2-2; D is ambiguous. Trimming took 0 bases from V and 5 from J, leaving 4 bases between them. The V gene's germline CDR1 is SGHVS and CDR2 FQNEAQ. This CDR3 region has 13 residues. The CDR3 DNA sequence: TGTGCCAGCAGCTTAGCGATTACCGGGGAGCTGTTTTTT. Encoded protein: CASSLAITGELFF.

This chain uses TRBV27 with TRBJ1-1; D is perhaps TRBD1 (5 bases). The CDR3 sequence is 12 residues long. Germline CDR1 and CDR2: MNHEY and SMNVEV (reference sequence). V shed 5 bases and J shed 5 bases, with 9 bases lying between them. This CDR3 reads CASSPGGTEAFF. The CDR3 DNA follows: TGTGCCAGCAGTCCTGGGGGGACTGAAGCTTTCTTT.

V is TRBV14 and J is TRBJ1-1; 8 bases agree with TRBD1. Germline values: CDR1 SGHDN, CDR2 FVKESK. V dropped 2 bases and J dropped 6; count of bases not matched to a gene: 5. The CDR3 covers 14 residues. CDR3 loop: CASSQRLQGAEAFF. The CDR3 region has the DNA TGTGCCAGCAGCCAAAGACTACAGGGGGCTGAAGCTTTCTTT.

The CDR3 sequence is CASSRTLGNEQFF. The CDR3 nucleotides read TGTGCCAGTAGCCGGACGCTAGGGAATGAGCAGTTCTTC. The chain links TRBV19 to TRBJ2-1, with D unresolved. The CDR3 extends over 13 amino acids. Deletions cut 6 bases from V and 7 bases from J, with 13 bases between. The V gene's germline CDR1 is LNHDA and CDR2 SQIVND (reference sequence).

In nucleotides, the CDR3 is TGTGCCAGCAGCTCGAATAGCGGGAGGGCCCTCAATGAGCAGTTCTTC. Amino acids: CASSSNSGRALNEQFF. The rearrangement uses TRBV7-9 and TRBJ2-1; TRBD2 matches 11 bases. J was trimmed by 6 bases and V by 4 bases; bases with no gene match: 8. The germline V gene encodes CDR1 SEHNR and CDR2 FQNEAQ (reference sequence). The CDR3 spans 16 residues.

A single count supports this clone. The chain links TRBV15 to TRBJ1-1; tentative D call: TRBD1 (5 bases). Germline V gene data show CDR1 as LNHNV and CDR2 as YYDKDF (reference sequence). The length of the CDR3 is 15 residues. V lost 0 bases and J lost 1, with 9 bases in between. CDR3: CATSRDRGENTEAFF. The CDR3 nucleotides read TGTGCCACCAGCAGAGATCGGGGCGAGAACACTGAAGCTTTCTTT. Variable domain in full (rest from reference TRBV15 and TRBJ1-1): DAMVIQNPRYQVTQFGKPVTLSCSQTLNHNVMYWYQQKSSQAPKLLFHYYDKDFNNEADTPDNFQSRRPNTSFCFLDIRSPGLGDTAMYLCATSRDRGENTEAFFGQGTRLTVV.

V gene TRBV2 combines with J gene TRBJ2-7; TRBD1 is a possible D gene (6 bases). V was clipped by 3 bases and J by 5 bases, with 14 bases between them. CDR3 length equals 14 residues. Germline values: CDR1 SNHLY, CDR2 FYNNEI. The CDR3 is CASSDYGQRDEQYF. CDR3 bases: TGTGCCAGCAGTGACTACGGACAGCGCGACGAGCAGTACTTC.

DNA of the CDR3: TGTGCCAGCAGTTTAATAGCGAGCTCCTACGAGCAGTACTTC. Translated, it gives CASSLIASSYEQYF. The genes are TRBV28 and TRBJ2-7; D may be TRBD2 (5 bases). The V and J ends lost 2 bases and 0 bases respectively, with 8 bases between them. Germline CDR1 MDHEN, CDR2 SYDVKM. The CDR3 loop spans 14 amino acids.

V gene TRBV27 combines with J gene TRBJ2-3; D is unclear. Germline CDR1 MNHEY, CDR2 SMNVEV (reference sequence). The CDR3 runs 15 residues. The V gene lost 3 bases and the J gene lost 2 bases, with 12 bases spanning the gap. In DNA form, the CDR3 reads TGTGCCAGCAGTTTGAGTATCGGTCCCACAGATACGCAGTATTTT. Translated: CASSLSIGPTDTQYF.

The chain is built from TRBV28 and TRBJ1-5; D is unresolved. The V end was cut by 4 bases, the J end by 4 bases, with 5 bases between. Germline lookup yields CDR1 MDHEN and CDR2 SYDVKM. CDR3 length: 12 amino acids. CDR3 region: CASSYPNQPQHF. Here the CDR3 DNA reads TGTGCCAGCAGTTACCCGAATCAGCCCCAGCATTTT.

The chain has TRBV18 and TRBJ2-5; D might be TRBD1 (6 bases). Germline CDR1 reads KGHSH; CDR2 reads LQKENI. CDR3 length equals 15 residues. Trimming took 2 bases from V and 3 from J, leaving 13 bases between them. This chain's CDR3 is CASSPFAGAEETQYF. Here the CDR3 DNA reads TGTGCCAGCTCACCATTCGCAGGGGCAGAAGAGACCCAGTACTTC.

The chain uses TRBV18 and TRBJ2-3, with D tentatively TRBD1 or TRBD2 (5 bases each). Looked up from germline, CDR1 is KGHSH and CDR2 is LQKENI. The CDR3 runs to 15 residues. The germline V and J ends were trimmed by 3 bases and 0 bases, with 10 bases remaining between them. CDR3: CASSPVGESTDTQYF. The CDR3 DNA follows: TGTGCCAGCTCACCGGTGGGGGAAAGCACAGATACGCAGTATTTT.

This clone turned up a few times. The V gene is TRBV29-1, the J gene TRBJ1-1, with D possibly matching TRBD1 (6 bases). CDR1 SQVTM and CDR2 ANQGSEA come from the germline V gene. This CDR3 is 15 amino acids long. Trimming took off 8 bases at V and 3 bases at J, with 22 bases between the two ends. The CDR3 loop is CSKESRQDWDTEAFF. CDR3 coding DNA: TGCAGCAAAGAATCGCGACAGGACTGGGACACTGAAGCTTTCTTT.

The chain has TRBV28 and TRBJ2-2, with 11 positions matching TRBD2. This CDR3 spans 16 amino acids. The germline V gene encodes CDR1 MDHEN and CDR2 SYDVKM. Trimming took 4 bases from V and 3 from J; bases not matched to a gene: 4. In nucleotides, the CDR3 is TGTGCCAGCAGTTCCCTGACTAGCGGGGACACCGGGGAGCTGTTTTTT. Translated, it gives CASSSLTSGDTGELFF.

The rearrangement links TRBV2 to TRBJ2-2; TRBD1 is a possible D gene (6 bases). CDR3 size: 14 residues. Trimming removed 3 bases from V and 5 bases from J, with 10 bases in between. Germline V gene data show CDR1 as SNHLY and CDR2 as FYNNEI. CDR3 bases: TGTGCCAGCAGTGAGGACAGTAAAACCGGGGAGCTGTTTTTT. It codes for CASSEDSKTGELFF.

J is TRBJ1-3 and V is TRBV4-2; D is undetermined. The germline gives CDR1 LGHNA, CDR2 YNFKEQ. V lost 0 bases to trimming and J lost 0 bases, with 9 bases between them. This CDR3 spans 16 amino acids. This CDR3 is CASSQDLGGSGNTIYF. DNA of the CDR3: TGTGCCAGCAGCCAAGATTTAGGCGGCTCTGGAAACACCATATATTTT.

This clone was seen a handful of times. V gene TRBV28 combines with J gene TRBJ2-7; 11 positions match TRBD2. The CDR3 totals 15 residues. Trimming removed 7 bases from V and 2 bases from J; junction bases left unmatched: 7. Per germline, CDR1 MDHEN and CDR2 SYDVKM. The DNA for the CDR3 is TGTGCCAGCACCGAAGGACTAGCGGGTACCTACGAGCAGTACTTC. Protein: CASTEGLAGTYEQYF.

V is TRBV7-2 and J is TRBJ1-4; tentatively, D is TRBD1 (6 bases). The CDR3 runs 14 residues. The germline CDR1 and CDR2 sequences are SGHTA and FQGNSA. V was trimmed by 4 bases and J by 8 bases, leaving 14 bases between them. CDR3 amino acids: CASSSTGSGEKLFF. CDR3 sequence (DNA): TGTGCCAGCAGCTCGACAGGCTCGGGCGAAAAACTGTTTTTT.